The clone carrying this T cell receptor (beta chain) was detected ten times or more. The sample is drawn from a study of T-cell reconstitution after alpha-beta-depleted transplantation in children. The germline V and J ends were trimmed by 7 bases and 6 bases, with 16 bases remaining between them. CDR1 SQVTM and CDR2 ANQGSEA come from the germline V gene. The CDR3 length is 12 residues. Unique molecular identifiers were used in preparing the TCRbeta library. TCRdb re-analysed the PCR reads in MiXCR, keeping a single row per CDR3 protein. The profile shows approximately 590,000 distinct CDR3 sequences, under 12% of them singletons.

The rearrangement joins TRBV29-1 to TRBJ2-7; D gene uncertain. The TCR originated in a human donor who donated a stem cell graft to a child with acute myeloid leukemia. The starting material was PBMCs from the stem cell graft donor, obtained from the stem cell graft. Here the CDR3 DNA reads TGCAGCGCCCAAGCCCATGGCGGCGAGCAGTACTTC. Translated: CSAQAHGGEQYF.